This is a list of T cell receptor beta chains from one sample in a study of long-term antiretroviral therapy in people with HIV. The assay was immunoSEQ multiplex PCR, and TCRdb's table has in-frame clones only and misses some. The sample lists roughly 23,000 clones; 81% were seen once. The input for sequencing was unsorted PBMCs, taken 1.5 years after starting antiretroviral therapy. Receptors originate from a man between 25 and 39 years old with HIV. The CDR3 runs from the conserved cysteine through the conserved F or W. The order of the fields is clone size, V gene, J gene, D gene, CDR3 protein, CDR3 DNA. A D gene is named only where the DNA matches it firmly. Clone size appears in some rows only: once, few, many, or a class for an expanded clone.

>.|TRBV5-6|TRBJ2-3|TRBD2
CASDAGGSTDTQYF
TGTGCCAGCGATGCGGGGGGTAGCACAGATACGCAGTATTTT
>.|TRBV14|TRBJ1-6|.
CASSQEGHWNSPLHF
TGTGCCAGCAGCCAAGAAGGGCACTGGAATTCACCCCTCCACTTT
>.|TRBV6-4|TRBJ2-2|.
CASSDGDTGELFF
TGTGCCAGCAGTGATGGAGACACCGGGGAGCTGTTTTTT
>.|TRBV4-1|TRBJ2-3|.
CASSQGGIPTDTQYF
TGCGCCAGCAGCCAAGGTGGGATCCCCACAGATACGCAGTATTTT
>.|TRBV15|TRBJ2-6|.
CATSRGEALSGANVLTF
TGTGCCACCAGCAGAGGTGAGGCGCTCTCTGGGGCCAACGTCCTGACTTTC
>.|TRBV28|TRBJ1-4|.
CASSNEKLFF
TGTGCCAGCAGTAATGAAAAACTGTTTTTT
>.|TRBV29-1|TRBJ1-1|.
CSVDRGRNTEAFF
TGCAGCGTTGATAGGGGGAGGAACACTGAAGCTTTCTTT
>.|TRBV7-9|TRBJ2-3|TRBD2
CASSGGAGGTDTQYF
TGTGCCAGCAGCGGCGGAGCGGGAGGAACAGATACGCAGTATTTT
>.|TRBV7-9|TRBJ2-1|TRBD2
CASRGTSGDEQFF
TGTGCCAGCAGGGGGACTAGCGGTGATGAGCAGTTCTTC
>.|TRBV5-6|TRBJ2-7|.
CASGGKAYEQYF
TGTGCCAGCGGAGGAAAGGCCTACGAGCAGTACTTC
>.|TRBV7-2|TRBJ2-5|.
CASSLGLHQETQYF
TGTGCCAGCAGCTTAGGGCTGCACCAAGAGACCCAGTACTTC
>.|TRBV10-3|TRBJ2-5|.
CAIGGAGASETQYF
TGTGCCATCGGGGGGGCCGGGGCTTCGGAGACCCAGTACTTC
>.|TRBV28|TRBJ2-7|.
CASTETGSFAYEQYF
TGTGCCAGCACCGAAACCGGGTCCTTCGCCTACGAGCAGTACTTC
>.|TRBV21-1|TRBJ1-5|.
CASSGTGARINQPQHF
TGTGCCAGCAGCGGGACAGGGGCGAGAATCAATCAGCCCCAGCATTTT
>.|TRBV30|TRBJ2-3|.
CAWSRGTDTQYF
TGTGCCTGGAGTCGCGGCACAGATACGCAGTATTTT
>.|TRBV28|TRBJ2-7|.
CASSPPHSYEQYF
TGTGCCAGCAGTCCCCCCCACTCCTACGAGCAGTACTTC
>few|TRBV4-1|TRBJ1-2|TRBD1
CASSQPTGTNYGYTF
TGCGCCAGCAGCCAACCGACAGGGACTAACTATGGCTACACCTTC
>.|TRBV11-2|TRBJ1-3|TRBD1
CASRGTEWPRNTIYF
TGTGCCAGCAGGGGGACAGAGTGGCCAAGAAACACCATATATTTT
>.|TRBV5-1|TRBJ1-5|.
CASSLSTDQPQHF
TGCGCCAGCAGCTTGTCTACGGATCAGCCCCAGCATTTT
>.|TRBV4-3|TRBJ2-1|TRBD1
CASSHHGQGANEQFF
TGCGCCAGCAGCCACCACGGACAGGGGGCGAATGAGCAGTTCTTC
>.|TRBV11-2|TRBJ1-4|.
CASSPDDEKLFF
TGTGCCAGCAGCCCAGATGATGAAAAACTGTTTTTT
>few|TRBV7-6|TRBJ2-2|.
CASSFAPGGTRANTGELFF
TGTGCCAGCAGCTTTGCCCCTGGCGGGACCCGTGCGAACACCGGGGAGCTGTTTTTT
>.|TRBV4-1|TRBJ1-5|.
CASSQLPTPGSDQPQHF
TGCGCCAGCAGCCAACTTCCGACCCCCGGGTCGGATCAGCCCCAGCATTTT
>.|TRBV12-5|TRBJ1-1|TRBD1
CASGTGQGDTEAFF
TGTGCTAGTGGTACTGGACAGGGAGACACTGAAGCTTTCTTT
>.|TRBV10-3|TRBJ2-7|.
CAISESGSSSRNEQYF
TGTGCCATCAGTGAGTCGGGTTCGTCTAGCCGTAACGAGCAGTACTTC
>.|TRBV4-1|TRBJ2-3|.
CASATSISDTQYF
TGCGCCAGCGCCACAAGTATCTCAGATACGCAGTATTTT
>.|TRBV5-1|TRBJ2-3|.
CASSSLSIHTDTQYF
TGCGCCAGCAGCTCCCTGAGCATACACACAGATACGCAGTATTTT
>.|TRBV19|TRBJ2-7|.
CASSADSLSSYEQYF
TGTGCCAGTAGCGCCGACTCCCTAAGCTCCTACGAGCAGTACTTC
>medium-sized|TRBV7-9|TRBJ1-3|.
CASSFQGILPGNTIYF
TGTGCCAGCAGCTTCCAGGGAATCCTCCCTGGAAACACCATATATTTT
>.|TRBV30|TRBJ2-6|.
CAWSGPGANVLTF
TGTGCCTGGAGTGGGCCTGGGGCCAACGTCCTGACTTTC
>.|TRBV27|TRBJ1-4|.
CASSSSGLPNEKLFF
TGTGCCAGCAGTTCTTCAGGGCTGCCTAATGAAAAACTGTTTTTT
>.|TRBV20-1|TRBJ2-4|.
CSIAKNIQYF
TGCAGTATAGCCAAAAACATTCAGTACTTC
>.|TRBV5-6|TRBJ2-1|TRBD2
CASSLLLAGGPVEQFF
TGTGCCAGCAGCTTGCTACTAGCGGGAGGGCCGGTTGAGCAGTTCTTC
>.|TRBV4-2|TRBJ1-1|.
CASTPTVLNTEAFF
TGTGCCAGCACCCCGACGGTATTGAACACTGAAGCTTTCTTT
>few|TRBV18|TRBJ1-2|.
CASSDPPGGGYGYTF
TGTGCCAGCTCCGACCCCCCGGGTGGTGGCTATGGCTACACCTTC
>.|TRBV18|TRBJ2-6|.
CASSPLTTPSGANVLTF
TGTGCCAGCTCACCACTTACTACGCCATCTGGGGCCAACGTCCTGACTTTC
>.|TRBV25-1|TRBJ1-1|TRBD1
CASSETGGTEAFF
TGTGCCAGCAGTGAAACAGGGGGCACTGAAGCTTTCTTT
>.|TRBV28|TRBJ1-1|.
CASSLGFWQGRSEAFF
TGTGCCAGCAGTTTAGGATTTTGGCAGGGGCGATCTGAAGCTTTCTTT
>.|TRBV5-3|TRBJ2-7|.
CARSCNEGGDGVSYEQYF
TGTGCCAGAAGCTGTAACGAGGGGGGGGACGGAGTCTCCTACGAGCAGTACTTC
>.|TRBV7-2|TRBJ1-2|.
CASSLVGTSYGYTF
TGTGCCAGCAGCTTAGTAGGGACTTCTTATGGCTACACCTTC
>.|TRBV18|TRBJ1-1|.
CASSPARALNTEAFF
TGTGCCAGCTCACCAGCCAGGGCGCTAAACACTGAAGCTTTCTTT
>once|TRBV11-2|TRBJ2-1|TRBD2
CASSLSGATYNEQFF
TGTGCCAGCAGCCTTAGCGGGGCAACCTACAATGAGCAGTTCTTC
>.|TRBV14|TRBJ2-3|TRBD1
CASSRDRGRDTQYF
TGTGCCAGCAGCCGGGACAGGGGTAGGGATACGCAGTATTTT
>few|TRBV6-4|TRBJ2-1|.
CASGTLTEQFF
TGTGCCAGCGGCACCTTGACCGAGCAGTTCTTC
>.|TRBV6-6|TRBJ2-7|TRBD1
CASSYKVTGGYEQYF
TGTGCCAGCAGTTACAAGGTGACAGGGGGCTACGAGCAGTACTTC
>.|TRBV5-1|TRBJ2-7|.
CASSSGDVYEQYF
TGCGCCAGCAGCTCGGGGGACGTCTACGAGCAGTACTTC
>.|TRBV7-2|TRBJ2-5|.
CASSSSTGRKTQYF
TGTGCCAGCAGCTCCTCGACGGGGCGAAAGACCCAGTACTTC
>.|TRBV10-3|TRBJ1-4|.
CASRGNEKLFF
TGTGCCAGCAGGGGAAATGAAAAACTGTTTTTT
>.|TRBV28|TRBJ1-2|.
CASSLTAQGFNYGYTF
TGTGCCAGCAGTTTGACCGCACAGGGATTCAACTATGGCTACACCTTC
>few|TRBV4-3|TRBJ1-5|.
CASSQDGQPGNQPQHF
TGCGCCAGCAGCCAAGATGGGCAGCCTGGCAATCAGCCCCAGCATTTT
>.|TRBV19|TRBJ2-5|TRBD1
CASSKDREETQYF
TGTGCCAGTAGTAAGGACAGGGAAGAGACCCAGTACTTC
>once|TRBV27|TRBJ2-1|TRBD2
CASRSTGTSPYNEQFF
TGTGCCAGCAGATCTACCGGGACTAGCCCATACAATGAGCAGTTCTTC
>once|TRBV5-1|TRBJ2-5|TRBD2
CASSSGLAGASGETQYF
TGCGCCAGCAGCTCCGGACTAGCGGGAGCGTCTGGAGAGACCCAGTACTTC
>once|TRBV7-6|TRBJ1-4|.
CASSSTGIGNEKLFF
TGTGCCAGCAGCTCCACGGGTATCGGTAATGAAAAACTGTTTTTT